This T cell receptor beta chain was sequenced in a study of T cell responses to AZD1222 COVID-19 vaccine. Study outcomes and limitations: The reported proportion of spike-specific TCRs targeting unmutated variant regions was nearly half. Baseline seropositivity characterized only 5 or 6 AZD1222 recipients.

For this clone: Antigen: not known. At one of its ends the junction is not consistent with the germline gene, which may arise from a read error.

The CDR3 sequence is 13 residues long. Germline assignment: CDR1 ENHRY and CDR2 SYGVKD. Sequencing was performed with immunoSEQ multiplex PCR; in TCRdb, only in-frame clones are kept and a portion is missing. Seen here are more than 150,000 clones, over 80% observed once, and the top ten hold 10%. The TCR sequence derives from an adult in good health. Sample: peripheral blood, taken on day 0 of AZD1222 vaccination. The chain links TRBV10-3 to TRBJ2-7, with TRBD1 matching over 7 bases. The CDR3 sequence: CAIISEGGEVPRF. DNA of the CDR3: TGTGCCATTATCAGTGAAGGGGGCGAGGTCCCCCGCTTC.